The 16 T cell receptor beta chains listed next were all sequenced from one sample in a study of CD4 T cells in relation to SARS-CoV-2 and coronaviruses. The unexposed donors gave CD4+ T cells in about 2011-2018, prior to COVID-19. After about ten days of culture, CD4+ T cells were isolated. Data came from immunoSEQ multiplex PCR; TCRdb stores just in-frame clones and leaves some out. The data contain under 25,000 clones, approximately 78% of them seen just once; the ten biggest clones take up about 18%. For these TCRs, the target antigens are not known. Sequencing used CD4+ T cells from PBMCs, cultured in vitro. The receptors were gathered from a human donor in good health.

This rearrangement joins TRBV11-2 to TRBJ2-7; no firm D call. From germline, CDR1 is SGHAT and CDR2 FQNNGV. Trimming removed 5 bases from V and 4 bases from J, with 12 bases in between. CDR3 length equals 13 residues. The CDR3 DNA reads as TGTGCCAGCAGCCTCCGCGCACAGTACGAGCAGTACTTC. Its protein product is CASSLRAQYEQYF.

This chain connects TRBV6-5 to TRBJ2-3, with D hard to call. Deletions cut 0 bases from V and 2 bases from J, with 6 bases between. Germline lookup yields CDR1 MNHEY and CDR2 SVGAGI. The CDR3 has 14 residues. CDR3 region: CASSYSSNTDTQYF. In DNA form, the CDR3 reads TGTGCCAGCAGTTACTCGAGCAACACAGATACGCAGTATTTT.

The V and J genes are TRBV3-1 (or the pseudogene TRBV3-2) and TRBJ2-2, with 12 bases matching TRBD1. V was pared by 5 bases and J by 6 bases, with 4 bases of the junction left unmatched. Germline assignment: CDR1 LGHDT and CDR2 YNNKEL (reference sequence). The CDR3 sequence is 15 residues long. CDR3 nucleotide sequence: TGTGCCAGCAGCAAGGGACAGGGGGCGCCCGGGGAGCTGTTTTTT. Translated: CASSKGQGAPGELFF.

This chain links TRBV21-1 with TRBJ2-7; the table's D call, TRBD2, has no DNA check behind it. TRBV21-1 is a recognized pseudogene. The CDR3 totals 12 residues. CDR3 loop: CASHAPGCEQYF. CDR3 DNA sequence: TGTGCCAGCCATGCCCCCGGTTGCGAGCAGTACTTC.

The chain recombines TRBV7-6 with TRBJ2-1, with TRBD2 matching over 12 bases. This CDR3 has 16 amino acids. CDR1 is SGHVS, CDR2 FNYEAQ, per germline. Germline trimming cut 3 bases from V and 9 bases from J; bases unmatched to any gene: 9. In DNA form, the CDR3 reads TGTGCCAGCAGCTTCCGACTAGCGGGAGATGGGGGTGAGCAGTTCTTC. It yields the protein CASSFRLAGDGGEQFF.

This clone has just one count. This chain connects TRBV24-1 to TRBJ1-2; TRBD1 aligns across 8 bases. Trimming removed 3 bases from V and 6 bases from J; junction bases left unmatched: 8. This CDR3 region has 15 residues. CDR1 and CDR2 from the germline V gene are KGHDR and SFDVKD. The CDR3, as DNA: TGTGCCACCAGTGATGGGGGACAGGCCCCGAATGGCTACACCTTC. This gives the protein CATSDGGQAPNGYTF.

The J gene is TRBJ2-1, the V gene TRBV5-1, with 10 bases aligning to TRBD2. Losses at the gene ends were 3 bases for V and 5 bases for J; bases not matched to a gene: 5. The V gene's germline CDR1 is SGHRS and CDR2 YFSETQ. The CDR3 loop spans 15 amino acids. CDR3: CASSYGLAVDNEQFF. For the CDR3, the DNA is TGCGCCAGCAGCTACGGACTAGCGGTTGACAATGAGCAGTTCTTC. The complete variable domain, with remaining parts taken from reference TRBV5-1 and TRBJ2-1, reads KAGVTQTPRYLIKTRGQQVTLSCSPISGHRSVSWYQQTPGQGLQFLFEYFSETQRNKGNFPGRFSGRQFSNSRSEMNVSTLELGDSALYLCASSYGLAVDNEQFFGPGTRLTVL.

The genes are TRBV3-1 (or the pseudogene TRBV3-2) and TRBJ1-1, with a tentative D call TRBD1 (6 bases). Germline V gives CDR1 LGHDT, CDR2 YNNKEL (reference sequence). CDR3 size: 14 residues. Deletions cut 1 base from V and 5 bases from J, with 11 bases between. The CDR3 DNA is TGTGCCAGCAGCCAAGCTCAGGGGAGGACTGAAGCTTTCTTT. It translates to CASSQAQGRTEAFF.

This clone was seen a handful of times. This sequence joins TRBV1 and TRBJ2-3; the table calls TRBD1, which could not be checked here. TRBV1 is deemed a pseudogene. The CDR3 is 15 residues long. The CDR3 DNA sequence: TGCACCAGCAGCCAAAGGGGCCAGTACTCAGATACGCAGTATTTT. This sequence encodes CTSSQRGQYSDTQYF.

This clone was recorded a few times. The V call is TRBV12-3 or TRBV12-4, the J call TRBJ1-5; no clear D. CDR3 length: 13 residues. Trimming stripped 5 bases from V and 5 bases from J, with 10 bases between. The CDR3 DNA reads TGTGCCAGCAGTGGATTTGGTGATCAGCCCCAGCATTTT. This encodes CASSGFGDQPQHF.

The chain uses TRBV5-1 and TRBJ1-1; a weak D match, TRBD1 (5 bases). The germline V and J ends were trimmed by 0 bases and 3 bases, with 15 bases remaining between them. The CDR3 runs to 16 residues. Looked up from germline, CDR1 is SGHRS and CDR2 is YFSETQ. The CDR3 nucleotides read TGCGCCAGCAGCTTGGGGGGCGGGGCTGGGTACACTGAAGCTTTCTTT. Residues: CASSLGGGAGYTEAFF.

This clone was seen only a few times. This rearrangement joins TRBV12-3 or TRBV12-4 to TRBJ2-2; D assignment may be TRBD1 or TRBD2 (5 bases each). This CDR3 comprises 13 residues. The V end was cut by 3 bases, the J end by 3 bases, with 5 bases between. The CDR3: CASSLGDTGELFF. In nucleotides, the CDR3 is TGTGCCAGCAGTTTGGGGGACACCGGGGAGCTGTTTTTT.

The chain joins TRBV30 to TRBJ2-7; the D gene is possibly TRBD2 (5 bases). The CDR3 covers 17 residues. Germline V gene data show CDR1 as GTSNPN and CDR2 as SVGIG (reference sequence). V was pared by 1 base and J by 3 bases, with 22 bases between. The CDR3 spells CAWSEPKGPGNYYEQYF. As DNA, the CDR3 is TGTGCCTGGAGTGAACCGAAAGGACCGGGGAATTACTACGAGCAGTACTTC.

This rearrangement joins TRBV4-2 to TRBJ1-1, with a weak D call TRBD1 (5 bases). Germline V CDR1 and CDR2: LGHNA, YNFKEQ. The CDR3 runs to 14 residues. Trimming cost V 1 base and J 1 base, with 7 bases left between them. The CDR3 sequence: CASSQGQSNTEAFF. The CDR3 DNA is TGTGCCAGCAGCCAAGGACAGTCGAACACTGAAGCTTTCTTT.

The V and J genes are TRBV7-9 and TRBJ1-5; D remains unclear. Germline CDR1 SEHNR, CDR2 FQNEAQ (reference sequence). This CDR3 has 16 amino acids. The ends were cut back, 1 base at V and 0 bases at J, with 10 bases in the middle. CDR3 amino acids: CASSLGDTHSNQPQHF. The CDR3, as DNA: TGTGCCAGCAGCTTAGGCGACACCCATAGCAATCAGCCCCAGCATTTT.

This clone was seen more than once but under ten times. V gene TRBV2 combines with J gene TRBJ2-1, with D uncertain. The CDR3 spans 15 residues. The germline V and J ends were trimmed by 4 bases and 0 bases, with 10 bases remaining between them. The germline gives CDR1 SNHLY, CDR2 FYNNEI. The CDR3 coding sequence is TGTGCCAGCAGTGTCGAGCGCCTCTCCTACAATGAGCAGTTCTTC. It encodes CASSVERLSYNEQFF.